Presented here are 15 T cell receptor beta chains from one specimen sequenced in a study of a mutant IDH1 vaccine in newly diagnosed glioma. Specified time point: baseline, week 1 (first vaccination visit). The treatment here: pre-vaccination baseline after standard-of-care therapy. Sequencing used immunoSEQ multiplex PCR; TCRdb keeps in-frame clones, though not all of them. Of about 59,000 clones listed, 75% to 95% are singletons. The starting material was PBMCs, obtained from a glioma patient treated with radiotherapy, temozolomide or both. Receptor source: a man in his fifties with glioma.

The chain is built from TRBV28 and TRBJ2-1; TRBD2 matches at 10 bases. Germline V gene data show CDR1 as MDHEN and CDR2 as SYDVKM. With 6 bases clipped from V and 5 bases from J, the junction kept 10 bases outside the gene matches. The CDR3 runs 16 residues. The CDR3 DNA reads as TGTGCCAGCAGATTTTATAGCGGGGGGTCTAACAATGAGCAGTTCTTC. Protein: CASRFYSGGSNNEQFF.

The CDR3 sequence is CASSLLTSGTGGTYEQYF. The CDR3 DNA reads TGTGCCAGCAGCCTCCTCACCTCCGGGACAGGGGGTACCTACGAGCAGTACTTC. This sequence joins TRBV4-2 and TRBJ2-7, with TRBD1 identical over 11 bases. Per germline, CDR1 LGHNA and CDR2 YNFKEQ. The J segment lost 2 bases and the V segment lost 4 bases, leaving 13 bases of the junction unmatched. This CDR3 is 18 amino acids long.

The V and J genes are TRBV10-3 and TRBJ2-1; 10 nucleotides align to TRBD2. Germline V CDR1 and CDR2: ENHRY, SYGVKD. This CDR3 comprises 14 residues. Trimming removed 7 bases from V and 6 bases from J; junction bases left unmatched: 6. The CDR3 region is CAIKNSGGSNEQFF. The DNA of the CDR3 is TGTGCCATCAAAAATAGCGGGGGGTCCAATGAGCAGTTCTTC.

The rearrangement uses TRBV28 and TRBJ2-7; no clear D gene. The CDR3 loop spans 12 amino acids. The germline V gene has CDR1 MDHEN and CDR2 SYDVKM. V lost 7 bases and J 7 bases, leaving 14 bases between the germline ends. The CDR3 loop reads CASTGLAREQYF. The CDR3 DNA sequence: TGTGCCAGCACTGGGTTAGCTCGGGAGCAGTACTTC.

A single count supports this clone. The CDR3 DNA follows: TGTGCCAGCAGTGAACGGAGGTTGGGTAACAATGAGCAGTTCTTC. It codes for CASSERRLGNNEQFF. The chain joins TRBV6-1 to TRBJ2-1; a possible D gene is TRBD2 (5 bases). V lost 2 bases and J 5 bases, leaving 13 bases between the germline ends. The germline CDR1 and CDR2 sequences are MNHNS and SASEGT. This CDR3 is 15 amino acids long.

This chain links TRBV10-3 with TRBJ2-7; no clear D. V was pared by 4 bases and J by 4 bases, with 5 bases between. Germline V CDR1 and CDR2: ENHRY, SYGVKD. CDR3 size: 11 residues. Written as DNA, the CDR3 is TGTGCCATCAGTGGTGGGTACGAGCAGTACTTC. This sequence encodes CAISGGYEQYF.

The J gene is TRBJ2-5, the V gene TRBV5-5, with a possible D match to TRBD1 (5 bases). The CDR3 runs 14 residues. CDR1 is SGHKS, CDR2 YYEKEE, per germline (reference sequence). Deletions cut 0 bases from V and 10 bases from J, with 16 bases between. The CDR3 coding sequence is TGTGCCAGCAGCTTGGTGCAGGGAATTGGTGACCAGTACTTC. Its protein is CASSLVQGIGDQYF.

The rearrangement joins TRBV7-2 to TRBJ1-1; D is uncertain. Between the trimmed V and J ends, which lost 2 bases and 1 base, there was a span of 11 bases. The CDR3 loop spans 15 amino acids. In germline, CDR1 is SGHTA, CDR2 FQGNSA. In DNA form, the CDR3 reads TGTGCCAGCAGCTTAAGTCCCCGCAAGAACACTGAAGCTTTCTTT. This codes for CASSLSPRKNTEAFF. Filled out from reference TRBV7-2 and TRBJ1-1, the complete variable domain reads GAGVSQSPSNKVTEKGKDVELRCDPISGHTALYWYRQSLGQGLEFLIYFQGNSAPDKSGLPSDRFSAERTGGSVSTLTIQRTQQEDSAVYLCASSLSPRKNTEAFFGQGTRLTVV.

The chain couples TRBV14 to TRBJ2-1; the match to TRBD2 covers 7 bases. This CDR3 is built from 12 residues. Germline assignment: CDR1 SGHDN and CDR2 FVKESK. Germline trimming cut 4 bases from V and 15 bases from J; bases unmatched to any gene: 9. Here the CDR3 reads CASSRGGGLLFF. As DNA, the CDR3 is TGTGCCAGCAGCCGAGGCGGGGGTCTTTTGTTCTTC.

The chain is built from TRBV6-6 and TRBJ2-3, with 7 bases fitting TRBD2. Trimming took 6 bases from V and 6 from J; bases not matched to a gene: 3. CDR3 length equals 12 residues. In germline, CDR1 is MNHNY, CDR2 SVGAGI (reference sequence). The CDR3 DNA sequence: TGTGCCAGCAGGGGGGGGTGGGATACGCAGTATTTT. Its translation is CASRGGWDTQYF.

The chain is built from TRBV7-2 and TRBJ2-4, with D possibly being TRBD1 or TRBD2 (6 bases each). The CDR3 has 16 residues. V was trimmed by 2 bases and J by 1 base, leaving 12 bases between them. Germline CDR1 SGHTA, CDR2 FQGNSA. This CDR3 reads CASSLRGDQAKNIQYF. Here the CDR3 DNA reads TGTGCCAGCAGCTTAAGGGGGGACCAGGCCAAAAACATTCAGTACTTC.

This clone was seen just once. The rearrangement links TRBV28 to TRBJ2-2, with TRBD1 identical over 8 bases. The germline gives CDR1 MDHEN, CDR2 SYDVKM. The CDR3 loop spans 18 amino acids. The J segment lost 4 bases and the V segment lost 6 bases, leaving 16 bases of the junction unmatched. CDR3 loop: CASRYGQGEGVGTGELFF. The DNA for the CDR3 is TGTGCCAGCAGATATGGACAGGGCGAGGGGGTCGGCACCGGGGAGCTGTTTTTT.

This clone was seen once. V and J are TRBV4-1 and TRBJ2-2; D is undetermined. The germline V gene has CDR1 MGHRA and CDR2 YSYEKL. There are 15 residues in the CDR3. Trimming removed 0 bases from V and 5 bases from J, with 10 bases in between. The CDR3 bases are TGCGCCAGCAGCCAAGAAATCCCGGGTACCGGGGAGCTGTTTTTT. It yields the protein CASSQEIPGTGELFF.

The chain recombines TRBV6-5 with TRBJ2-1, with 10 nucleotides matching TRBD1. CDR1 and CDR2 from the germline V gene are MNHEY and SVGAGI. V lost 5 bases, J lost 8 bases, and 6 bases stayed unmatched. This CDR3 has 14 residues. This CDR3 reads CASSKDRGRDEQFF. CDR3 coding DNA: TGTGCCAGCAGTAAAGACAGGGGGCGGGATGAGCAGTTCTTC.

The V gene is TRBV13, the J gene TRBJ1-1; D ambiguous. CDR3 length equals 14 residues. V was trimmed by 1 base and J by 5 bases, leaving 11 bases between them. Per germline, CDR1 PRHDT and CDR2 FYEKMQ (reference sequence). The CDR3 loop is CASSLVGLGTEAFF. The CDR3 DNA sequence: TGTGCCAGCAGCTTAGTTGGGTTAGGAACTGAAGCTTTCTTT.